This TCR beta chain was profiled in a study of cytomegalovirus exposure and HLA in healthy donors. This PCR relied on a set of 60 Vbeta primers and 13 Jbeta primers. Data came from immunoSEQ multiplex PCR; TCRdb stores just in-frame clones and leaves some out. The profile shows about 130,000 clones, 73% of them singletons. Between the trimmed V and J ends, which lost 4 bases and 6 bases, there was a span of 17 bases. Germline CDR1 SGHRS, CDR2 YFSETQ. CDR3 length: 16 residues. As regards this clone: Its matching antigen is unknown.

Study-level points and caveats: In a later analysis, common viral pathogens appeared linked to several of the most significant clusters.

This receptor was identified in a man in his 60s in good health and CMV-seropositive. The rearrangement uses TRBV5-1 and TRBJ1-6, with D perhaps TRBD1 (5 bases). Sequenced material: PBMCs. CDR3: CASSPDILGSNSPLHF. The DNA for the CDR3 is TGCGCCAGCAGCCCGGACATCCTAGGCTCTAATTCACCCCTCCACTTT.